The rows below give T cell receptor beta chains drawn from one sample of a study of PD-1 blockade in classical Hodgkin lymphoma. The protocol was immunoSEQ multiplex PCR, while the TCRdb copy is restricted to in-frame clones and leaves out a portion. The sample yields around 19,000 clones, 70% to 80% seen once. The sample in question was peripheral blood mononuclear cells (PBMCs), obtained at baseline. The receptors here all came from a human donor with classical Hodgkin lymphoma. CDR3s include the opening cysteine and the closing phenylalanine or tryptophan. A D gene is named only where the DNA matches it firmly. Clone size is not always given. Where it is, it says once, few, many or a class for expanded clones.

-	12	-	TRBJ2-7	TRBV7-3	CASSGQGSEQYF	TGTGCCAGCAGCGGGCAGGGGTCCGAGCAGTACTTC
-	15	once	TRBJ1-4	TRBV27	CASSSSGARYEKLFF	TGTGCCAGCAGTTCATCCGGGGCCAGATATGAAAAACTGTTTTTT
TRBD1	15	-	TRBJ2-3	TRBV7-8	CASSVSTGFEDTQYF	TGTGCCAGCAGTGTATCGACAGGGTTTGAAGATACGCAGTATTTT
-	14	-	TRBJ2-5	TRBV7-2	CASSPPNVQETQYF	TGTGCCAGCAGCCCCCCGAACGTCCAAGAGACCCAGTACTTC
TRBD1	14	-	TRBJ1-1	TRBV30	CAWERTGLNTEAFF	TGTGCCTGGGAACGGACAGGGCTGAACACTGAAGCTTTCTTT
TRBD2	16	-	TRBJ2-1	TRBV7-9	CASSLRASGDYNEQFF	TGTGCCAGCAGCCTCAGGGCTAGCGGTGATTACAATGAGCAGTTCTTC
-	16	-	TRBJ1-1	TRBV4-1	CASSPGGVPLGGEAFF	TGCGCCAGCAGCCCAGGAGGGGTGCCCTTGGGGGGTGAAGCTTTCTTT
-	12	once	TRBJ1-1	TRBV19	CASSMRATEAFF	TGTGCCAGTAGTATGAGGGCCACTGAAGCTTTCTTT
TRBD1	17	-	TRBJ1-5	TRBV10-3	CAISDHGQGRMSQPQHF	TGTGCCATCAGTGATCACGGACAGGGCAGGATGAGTCAGCCCCAGCATTTT
TRBD1	15	-	TRBJ2-1	TRBV19	CASTGSDRVYNEQFF	TGTGCCAGTACTGGATCGGACAGGGTCTACAATGAGCAGTTCTTC
-	11	-	TRBJ1-2	TRBV28	CASSGTSGYTF	TGTGCCAGCAGTGGGACGTCGGGCTACACCTTC
-	20	-	TRBJ2-3	TRBV5-1	CASSLAVMPELEEEADTQYF	TGCGCCAGCAGCTTGGCCGTGATGCCAGAGCTCGAGGAGGAGGCAGATACGCAGTATTTT
-	13	-	TRBJ1-5	TRBV30	CAWSTQGGQPQHF	TGTGCCTGGAGCACACAAGGGGGTCAGCCCCAGCATTTT
-	17	-	TRBJ2-1	TRBV13	CASSLGLTEQSYNEQFF	TGTGCCAGCAGCTTAGGCCTAACCGAGCAGTCCTACAATGAGCAGTTCTTC
-	12	-	TRBJ2-7	TRBV9	CASSGESYEQYF	TGTGCCAGCAGCGGGGAGTCCTACGAGCAGTACTTC
-	15	few	TRBJ1-6	TRBV6-1	CASSDWGLDNSPLHF	TGTGCCAGCAGTGATTGGGGGCTGGATAATTCACCCCTCCACTTT
-	15	-	TRBJ2-7	TRBV7-3	CASSLMGGTAYEQYF	TGTGCCAGCAGCTTAATGGGGGGTACTGCCTACGAGCAGTACTTC
-	16	once	TRBJ1-3	TRBV6-5	CASSFLSASSGNTIYF	TGTGCCAGCAGTTTTCTTTCAGCCAGCTCTGGAAACACCATATATTTT
-	11	medium-sized	TRBJ1-1	TRBV29-1	CSVTPGSEAFF	TGCAGCGTAACCCCGGGGTCTGAAGCTTTCTTT
TRBD1	14	few	TRBJ2-7	TRBV6-5	CASSYGTASYEQYF	TGTGCCAGCAGTTACGGGACAGCCTCCTACGAGCAGTACTTC
TRBD1	17	-	TRBJ2-7	TRBV6-1	CASSEASLDRVFYEQYF	TGTGCCAGCAGTGAAGCATCTCTGGACAGGGTATTCTACGAGCAGTACTTC
-	12	-	TRBJ2-7	TRBV11-2	CASSFDTYEQYF	TGTGCCAGCAGCTTCGACACTTACGAGCAGTACTTC
-	16	-	TRBJ1-2	TRBV5-4	CASSLAPGGRNYGYTF	TGTGCCAGCAGCTTGGCCCCCGGAGGGAGAAACTATGGCTACACCTTC
-	16	-	TRBJ2-5	TRBV9	CASSVLGTGYQETQYF	TGTGCCAGCAGCGTATTGGGGACCGGGTACCAAGAGACCCAGTACTTC
-	12	-	TRBJ1-3	TRBV28	CASSLGGNTIYF	TGTGCCAGCAGTTTGGGAGGAAACACCATATATTTT
-	16	-	TRBJ2-3	TRBV19	CASSIPGGFSTDTQYF	TGTGCCAGTAGTATTCCCGGCGGGTTCAGCACAGATACGCAGTATTTT
TRBD1	15	-	TRBJ1-3	TRBV9	CASSAQGGSGNTIYF	TGTGCCAGCAGCGCTCAGGGGGGTTCAGGAAACACCATATATTTT
TRBD2	15	medium-sized	TRBJ2-3	TRBV7-2	CASRPLAGISDTQYF	TGTGCCAGCAGGCCACTAGCGGGGATCTCAGATACGCAGTATTTT
-	16	-	TRBJ2-1	TRBV7-2	CASSLGGLSATFSGFF	TGTGCCAGCAGCTTAGGAGGACTTTCAGCCACCTTCAGTGGGTTCTTC
-	14	-	TRBJ2-1	TRBV7-9	CASSRRGAIDEQFF	TGTGCCAGCAGCCGCCGGGGGGCTATAGATGAGCAGTTCTTC
-	14	few	TRBJ2-3	TRBV6-5	CAVRPQRMTDTQYF	TGTGCCGTCCGCCCCCAGCGGATGACAGATACGCAGTATTTT
TRBD1	13	-	TRBJ1-2	TRBV7-2	CASSFPDRGGYTF	TGTGCCAGCAGCTTCCCCGACAGGGGTGGCTACACCTTC
TRBD2	15	-	TRBJ2-5	TRBV7-9	CASSLRAGGSETQYF	TGTGCCAGCAGCTTAAGAGCGGGAGGATCGGAGACCCAGTACTTC
-	15	-	TRBJ2-5	TRBV7-7	CASSPGRVYQETQYF	TGTGCTAGCTCTCCCGGGCGGGTTTACCAAGAGACCCAGTACTTC
-	13	-	TRBJ1-2	TRBV10-3	CAISEAGIYGYTF	TGTGCCATCAGTGAAGCGGGCATCTATGGCTACACCTTC
TRBD1	15	-	TRBJ1-4	TRBV5-6	CASSPWTGPNEKLFF	TGTGCCAGCAGCCCGTGGACAGGACCCAATGAAAAACTGTTTTTT
-	19	-	TRBJ2-6	TRBV6-1	CASSETRRVGSAGANVLTF	TGTGCCAGCAGTGAAACACGACGGGTTGGTTCAGCTGGGGCCAACGTCCTGACTTTC
-	14	-	TRBJ2-7	TRBV25-1	CATIPRRANYEQYF	TGTGCCACCATCCCGAGGAGGGCTAACTACGAGCAGTACTTC
-	16	-	TRBJ1-1	TRBV10-2	CASRPGQPGGHTEAFF	TGCGCCAGCAGACCCGGACAGCCGGGTGGGCACACTGAAGCTTTCTTT